Following are 17 T cell receptor beta chains from one sample sequenced in a study of beta chain features in type 1 diabetes. Reverse transcribing all isolated RNA meant expressed TCRB transcripts were sequenced. Some clones are missing from TCRdb's copy, which holds only in-frame ones; the method was immunoSEQ multiplex PCR. The sample lists just under 150,000 clones; about 9.4% were seen once. Input material: naive CD4+ T cells from blood. The receptors derive from a man aged 18 to 30 in good health.

The chain recombines TRBV6-1 with TRBJ1-6; maybe TRBD1 (6 bases). This CDR3 has 14 residues. The V gene's germline CDR1 is MNHNS and CDR2 SASEGT. V lost 5 bases and J lost 7, with 12 bases in between. In DNA, the CDR3 is TGTGCCAGCAGTCAGGGGCAGGGGAATTCACCCCTCCACTTT. This translates into CASSQGQGNSPLHF.

The gene calls are TRBV5-6 and TRBJ2-3; 7 bases align to TRBD1. Germline V CDR1 and CDR2: SGHDT, YYEEEE. This CDR3 is built from 15 residues. Unmatched junction bases numbered 11, after V lost 5 bases and J lost 5 bases. The CDR3 nucleotides read TGTGCCAGCAGTTATAGGGGGCTAGCAGGAGATACGCAGTATTTT. The encoded protein is CASSYRGLAGDTQYF.

J is TRBJ2-5 and V is TRBV7-6; D is uncertain. Trimming pared 0 bases from V and 0 bases from J, leaving 11 bases between. CDR3 size: 16 residues. CDR1 SGHVS and CDR2 FNYEAQ come from the germline V gene. CDR3 coding DNA: TGTGCCAGCAGCTTAGCAGCGCCGGTGTACCAAGAGACCCAGTACTTC. Amino acids: CASSLAAPVYQETQYF.

This clone appeared a few times. The V and J genes are TRBV28 and TRBJ2-2, with unresolved D. This CDR3 region has 16 residues. V was cut by 3 bases and J by 0 bases, with 11 bases left in between. Germline V gene sequence: CDR1 MDHEN, CDR2 SYDVKM. The CDR3 DNA follows: TGTGCCAGCAGTTTTCACAGAACCGCGAACACCGGGGAGCTGTTTTTT. Translating gives CASSFHRTANTGELFF. Together with reference TRBV28 and TRBJ2-2, the CDR3 gives the full variable domain: DVKVTQSSRYLVKRTGEKVFLECVQDMDHENMFWYRQDPGLGLRLIYFSYDVKMKEKGDIPEGYSVSREKKERFSLILESASTNQTSMYLCASSFHRTANTGELFFGEGSRLTVL.

This rearrangement joins TRBV19 to TRBJ2-7, with 12 bases that match TRBD1. Germline loops: CDR1 LNHDA, CDR2 SQIVND (reference sequence). CDR3 length: 16 residues. V was pared by 6 bases and J by 7 bases, with 13 bases of the junction left unmatched. The CDR3 is CASSEPPGTGGREQYF. As DNA, the CDR3 is TGTGCCAGTAGCGAACCCCCCGGGACAGGGGGCCGGGAGCAGTACTTC. Complete variable domain (other parts from reference TRBV19 and TRBJ2-7): DGGITQSPKYLFRKEGQNVTLSCEQNLNHDAMYWYRQDPGQGLRLIYYSQIVNDFQKGDIAEGYSVSREKKESFPLTVTSAQKNPTAFYLCASSEPPGTGGREQYFGPGTRLTVT.

The table lists this clone with many counts. The chain joins TRBV29-1 to TRBJ2-5; TRBD2 aligns across 7 bases. Germline values: CDR1 SQVTM, CDR2 ANQGSEA. The V segment lost 5 bases and the J segment 7 bases; nucleotides outside the gene matches: 1. The CDR3 is 10 amino acids. CDR3 sequence (DNA): TGCAGCGTTCGGGGGGTGACCCAGTACTTC. Translating it yields CSVRGVTQYF.

This rearrangement joins TRBV6-8 to TRBJ2-5, with D tentatively TRBD2 (5 bases). Germline V gene data show CDR1 as MNHGY and CDR2 as SAAAGT. V gave up 8 bases and J gave up 7 bases, with 17 bases separating them. The CDR3 consists of 13 residues. CDR3 DNA: TGTGCCAGCTTATTAAGGGAGACTTGGACCCAGTACTTC. This gives the protein CASLLRETWTQYF.

This chain links TRBV18 with TRBJ2-5; TRBD1 is a possible D gene (6 bases). From germline, CDR1 is KGHSH and CDR2 LQKENI. Trimming pared 0 bases from V and 2 bases from J, leaving 10 bases between. CDR3 size: 15 residues. This CDR3 reads CASSPPWGQQETQYF. CDR3 in DNA: TGTGCCAGCTCACCACCGTGGGGACAACAAGAGACCCAGTACTTC.

This chain joins TRBV7-6 and TRBJ1-6; D possibly corresponds to TRBD1 (6 bases). V was pared by 2 bases and J by 6 bases, with 17 bases between. This CDR3 is built from 17 residues. The germline CDR1 and CDR2 sequences are SGHVS and FNYEAQ. Here the CDR3 reads CASSLRGGLALNSPLHF. CDR3 coding DNA: TGTGCCAGCAGCTTAAGGGGGGGTCTGGCCCTTAATTCACCCCTCCACTTT.

The rearrangement links TRBV6-6 to TRBJ2-4; 7 bases map to TRBD1. The CDR3 has 13 amino acids. Germline V CDR1 and CDR2: MNHNY, SVGAGI (reference sequence). With V trimmed by 5 bases and J by 7 bases, 5 bases remained unmatched. The CDR3 sequence is CASSPPGQNIQYF. The CDR3 nucleotides read TGTGCCAGCAGTCCCCCGGGACAGAACATTCAGTACTTC.

This clone was observed a few times. The rearrangement links TRBV6-5 to TRBJ1-2; 10 positions match TRBD1. The V gene's germline CDR1 is MNHEY and CDR2 SVGAGI. This CDR3 spans 15 amino acids. The trim removed 3 bases at V and 1 base at J, leaving 2 bases unmatched. CDR3 in amino acids: CASSYGQGGNYGYTF. In nucleotides, the CDR3 is TGTGCCAGCAGTTATGGACAGGGGGGTAACTATGGCTACACCTTC.

This clone appeared once. This sequence joins TRBV11-2 and TRBJ2-5; 8 bases match TRBD1. With 5 bases clipped from V and 1 base from J, the junction kept 3 bases outside the gene matches. Germline CDR1 and CDR2: SGHAT and FQNNGV. The CDR3 sequence is 14 residues long. CDR3 residues: CASSRDRGQETQYF. CDR3 bases: TGTGCCAGCAGCCGCGACAGGGGCCAAGAGACCCAGTACTTC.

This clone has more than one count but fewer than ten. For the CDR3, the DNA is TGTGCCAGCAGCTTGGTCGGGGAGTCCGGGGCCAACGTCCTGACTTTC. This codes for CASSLVGESGANVLTF. V usage is TRBV5-6 and J usage is TRBJ2-6; possible D gene TRBD2, 5 bases. This CDR3 is 16 amino acids long. In germline, CDR1 is SGHDT, CDR2 YYEEEE. V lost 0 bases to trimming and J lost 4 bases, with 11 bases between them.

This clone was observed a few times. The chain joins TRBV7-9 to TRBJ2-1; D possibly corresponds to TRBD2 (5 bases). Germline CDR1 SEHNR, CDR2 FQNEAQ (reference sequence). The CDR3 covers 15 residues. V lost 7 bases and J lost 7, with 20 bases in between. This CDR3 is CASNTPRAGRNEQFF. In DNA form, the CDR3 reads TGTGCCAGCAACACCCCGCGGGCAGGAAGAAATGAGCAGTTCTTC.

This clone was detected only a few times. The chain joins TRBV7-2 to TRBJ2-2, with a weak D call TRBD2 (6 bases). The CDR3 totals 16 residues. Trimming shortened V by 6 bases and J by 0 bases, and 14 bases separated the two germline ends. CDR1 and CDR2 (germline): SGHTA, FQGNSA. CDR3 sequence: CASRAGRISNTGELFF. The CDR3 DNA is TGTGCCAGCAGAGCGGGTAGGATCTCGAACACCGGGGAGCTGTTTTTT.

The chain has TRBV7-2 and TRBJ2-4; 9 bases align to TRBD1. V gave up 4 bases and J gave up 9 bases; unmatched junction bases: 4. CDR3 length: 13 residues. Germline V gene lookup returns CDR1 SGHTA and CDR2 FQGNSA. This chain's CDR3 is CASSWGQGGIQYF. The CDR3 region has the DNA TGTGCCAGCAGCTGGGGACAGGGAGGCATTCAGTACTTC. Using reference TRBV7-2 and TRBJ2-4 for the parts outside the CDR3, the full variable domain is GAGVSQSPSNKVTEKGKDVELRCDPISGHTALYWYRQSLGQGLEFLIYFQGNSAPDKSGLPSDRFSAERTGGSVSTLTIQRTQQEDSAVYLCASSWGQGGIQYFGAGTRLSVL.

A few counts support this clone. The CDR3 reads CASSEFTGSMTEAFF. In DNA form, the CDR3 reads TGTGCCAGCAGTGAATTTACAGGGTCGATGACTGAAGCTTTCTTT. The V call is TRBV6-1, the J call TRBJ1-1; D may be TRBD1 (6 bases). Germline V gene lookup returns CDR1 MNHNS and CDR2 SASEGT. Between the trimmed V and J ends, which lost 2 bases and 5 bases, there was a span of 15 bases. The CDR3 length is 15 residues.